This entry lists 12 T cell receptor beta chains sequenced from one sample in a study of PD-1 blockade in classical Hodgkin lymphoma. Sequencing was performed with immunoSEQ multiplex PCR; in TCRdb, only in-frame clones are kept and a portion is missing. This table holds 35,000 to 50,000 clones, roughly 78% found once. Relapse after autologous stem cell transplantation occurred in every patient, and brentuximab vedotin exposure varied. Sequenced here: peripheral blood mononuclear cells (PBMCs), sampled before the second cycle of nivolumab. The receptor set was obtained from a human donor with classical Hodgkin lymphoma.

This chain links TRBV7-3 with TRBJ1-2; 9 nucleotides align to TRBD1. The V segment lost 1 base and the J segment 8 bases; nucleotides outside the gene matches: 2. The germline gives CDR1 SGHTA, CDR2 FQGTGA. The CDR3 contains 13 residues. This CDR3 is CASSLKGTGGYTF. Here the CDR3 DNA reads TGTGCCAGCAGCTTAAAAGGGACAGGGGGCTACACCTTC. The whole variable domain, filled in from reference TRBV7-3 and TRBJ1-2, reads GAGVSQTPSNKVTEKGKYVELRCDPISGHTALYWYRQSLGQGPEFLIYFQGTGAADDSGLPNDRFFAVRPEGSVSTLKIQRTERGDSAVYLCASSLKGTGGYTFGSGTRLTVV.

V usage is TRBV7-2 and J usage is TRBJ2-7; tentatively, D is TRBD1 (6 bases). This CDR3 region has 18 residues. The ends were cut back, 2 bases at V and 0 bases at J, with 20 bases in the middle. The V gene's germline CDR1 is SGHTA and CDR2 FQGNSA. In DNA, the CDR3 is TGTGCCAGCAGCTTACCGCTGGGATTACAGGGAAACTCCTACGAGCAGTACTTC. This encodes CASSLPLGLQGNSYEQYF.

This chain uses TRBV11-2 with TRBJ2-7; no clear D gene. V was clipped by 1 base and J by 5 bases, with 15 bases between them. CDR3 length: 15 amino acids. CDR1 is SGHAT and CDR2 is FQNNGV in the germline V gene. The chain's CDR3 is CASSLGVSRKNEQYF. CDR3 bases: TGTGCCAGCAGCTTAGGGGTCTCCAGAAAAAACGAGCAGTACTTC.

V usage is TRBV5-8 and J usage is TRBJ1-5; D unclear. The germline gives CDR1 SGHTS, CDR2 YDEGEE. The CDR3 covers 15 residues. Trimming cost V 0 bases and J 0 bases, with 7 bases left between them. CDR3 nucleotide sequence: TGTGCCAGCAGCTTGGGACCATATAGCAATCAGCCCCAGCATTTT. It yields the protein CASSLGPYSNQPQHF.

The chain combines TRBV5-4 with TRBJ2-3, with TRBD2 identical over 8 bases. The V and J ends lost 2 bases and 4 bases, in that order; junction bases with no gene match: 12. Germline V gene data show CDR1 as SGHNT and CDR2 as YYREEE (reference sequence). The CDR3 is 17 amino acids. This chain's CDR3 is CASSFLTGLGVPDTQYF. The DNA for the CDR3 is TGTGCCAGCAGCTTCCTTACGGGACTAGGAGTACCAGATACGCAGTATTTT. Complete variable domain (other parts from reference TRBV5-4 and TRBJ2-3): ETGVTQSPTHLIKTRGQQVTLRCSSQSGHNTVSWYQQALGQGPQFIFQYYREEENGRGNFPPRFSGLQFPNYSSELNVNALELDDSALYLCASSFLTGLGVPDTQYFGPGTRLTVL.

The chain employs TRBV29-1 and TRBJ2-1; a possible D gene is TRBD2 (6 bases). This CDR3 has 13 residues. V lost 3 bases and J lost 4, with 10 bases in between. The germline gives CDR1 SQVTM, CDR2 ANQGSEA. The CDR3 nucleotides read TGCAGCGTTGAGGGGGGAAAATACAATGAGCAGTTCTTC. Translated, it gives CSVEGGKYNEQFF.

The chain is built from TRBV6-5 and TRBJ2-7; D gene unclear. Germline loops: CDR1 MNHEY, CDR2 SVGAGI. V was shortened by 2 bases and J by 4 bases, with 9 bases between the two germline ends. The CDR3 totals 13 residues. The CDR3 region is CASSYARKYEQYF. CDR3 nucleotides: TGTGCCAGCAGTTACGCCAGAAAATACGAGCAGTACTTC.

A few counts support this clone. V is TRBV6-5 and J is TRBJ1-5, with D maybe TRBD1 (6 bases). This CDR3 region has 13 residues. V was clipped by 5 bases and J by 1 base, with 6 bases between them. The germline V gene has CDR1 MNHEY and CDR2 SVGAGI. The CDR3 protein is CASSDRSNQPQHF. DNA of the CDR3: TGTGCCAGCAGTGACAGGAGCAATCAGCCCCAGCATTTT.

V usage is TRBV27 and J usage is TRBJ2-1, with D tentatively TRBD1 or TRBD2 (5 bases each). Between the trimmed V and J ends, which lost 6 bases and 4 bases, there was a span of 10 bases. CDR1 MNHEY and CDR2 SMNVEV come from the germline V gene (reference sequence). This CDR3 has 13 residues. CDR3 in amino acids: CASRLGAYNEQFF. The CDR3 coding sequence is TGTGCCAGCAGACTCGGGGCTTACAATGAGCAGTTCTTC.

This clone was seen more than once but under ten times. This sequence joins TRBV7-8 and TRBJ2-7; possible D gene TRBD1, 6 bases. Trimming cost V 2 bases and J 2 bases, with 10 bases left between them. The CDR3 extends over 14 amino acids. The V gene's germline CDR1 is SGHVS and CDR2 FQNEAQ. CDR3 in DNA: TGTGCCAGCAGCTTATTCGACAGGCCCTACGAGCAGTACTTC. Its protein is CASSLFDRPYEQYF.

This clone was observed a handful of times. The CDR3 DNA is TGTGCCAGTACCCTTGGACAGGGGGCGGGGAACACTGAAGCTTTCTTT. It specifies CASTLGQGAGNTEAFF. The chain employs TRBV19 and TRBJ1-1; TRBD1 aligns across 11 bases. Germline V CDR1 and CDR2: LNHDA, SQIVND (reference sequence). The CDR3 covers 16 residues. V gave up 7 bases and J gave up 1 base; unmatched junction bases: 8.

V is TRBV13 and J is TRBJ2-7; TRBD2 agrees at 7 bases. CDR3 length equals 15 residues. The trim removed 5 bases at V and 3 bases at J, leaving 10 bases unmatched. CDR1 is PRHDT and CDR2 is FYEKMQ in the germline V gene (reference sequence). DNA of the CDR3: TGTGCCAGCAGCCCGGGGCGGGGGAAGAACTACGAGCAGTACTTC. Its translation: CASSPGRGKNYEQYF.